Listed below are T cell receptor beta chains from one sample, sequenced in a study of T cell repertoires in cytomegalovirus infection. Using its own MiXCR run on the reads, TCRdb lists one record per CDR3 protein. The repertoire holds some 940,000 distinct CDR3 sequences, roughly 30% seen once, with around 15% in the top ten. What these receptors recognize is not known. Sequencing was performed on cultured CD8+ T cells from PBMCs, taken from culture after CMV antigen stimulation. The source is a human donor in good health (CMV status not recorded). Some clones in this sample may be carry-over from other donors' samples. Both conserved end residues are part of each CDR3. A D gene is named only where the DNA matches it firmly. Only some rows state a clone size, as once, few, many or a class for expanded clones.

>TRBV4-1|TRBD2|.|TRBJ2-2
CASSQPSAWEGRLTGELFF
TGCGCCAGCAGCCAACCCTCGGCGTGGGAGGGGCGGTTAACCGGGGAGCTGTTTTTT
>TRBV24-1|.|.|TRBJ2-3
CATSESSDTQYF
TGTGCCACCAGTGAGTCCTCAGATACGCAGTATTTT
>TRBV5-1|.|.|TRBJ1-1
CASSFNGAFAFF
TGCGCCAGCAGCTTTAATGGGGCATTCGCTTTCTTT
>TRBV7-8|.|.|TRBJ2-1
CASSLGWRGRGGNEQFF
TGTGCCAGCAGCTTAGGATGGCGCGGCAGGGGGGGCAATGAGCAGTTCTTC
>TRBV12-3/TRBV12-4|TRBD1|.|TRBJ1-1
CASSPNRGWWTEAFF
TGTGCCAGCAGTCCTAACAGGGGATGGTGGACTGAAGCTTTCTTT
>TRBV12-3/TRBV12-4|TRBD1|.|TRBJ2-2
CATSQGVTGELFF
TGTGCCACTTCACAGGGGGTGACCGGGGAGCTGTTTTTT
>TRBV18|.|.|TRBJ1-5
CVSSAIQGNGQPQHF
TGTGTCAGCTCGGCGATACAGGGTAATGGGCAGCCCCAGCATTTT
>TRBV4-1|.|few|TRBJ2-3
CASSQDLKGRWDTDTQYF
TGCGCCAGCAGCCAAGATTTGAAGGGCAGGTGGGACACAGATACGCAGTATTTT
>TRBV5-8|.|.|TRBJ2-5
CATSPLQGSRTQYF
TGTGCCACGTCCCCGCTACAGGGATCACGGACCCAGTACTTC
>TRBV7-2|.|.|TRBJ1-4
CASSLGVYRAGNEKLFF
TGTGCCAGCAGCTTAGGGGTTTACCGGGCCGGTAATGAAAAACTGTTTTTT
>TRBV6-1|TRBD1|.|TRBJ2-1
CASSAYRGRAEYEQFF
TGTGCCAGCAGTGCCTACAGGGGGCGGGCTGAGTATGAGCAGTTCTTC
>TRBV9|.|few|TRBJ2-1
CASSVAGVTYNEQFF
TGTGCCAGCAGCGTAGCGGGGGTTACCTACAATGAGCAGTTCTTC
>TRBV12-3/TRBV12-4|TRBD1|many|TRBJ2-7
CASSLGQAISYEQYF
TGTGCCAGCAGCCTAGGACAGGCGATCTCCTACGAGCAGTACTTC
>TRBV6-1|.|many|TRBJ2-1
CASSVDYWSSYNEQFF
TGTGCCAGCAGTGTCGACTATTGGAGCTCCTACAATGAGCAGTTCTTC
>TRBV10-3|.|.|TRBJ2-5
CAISEGQIQETQYF
TGTGCCATCAGTGAAGGACAGATACAAGAGACCCAGTACTTC
>TRBV20-1|.|.|TRBJ1-1
CSATTANTEAFF
TGCAGTGCTACGACAGCGAACACTGAAGCTTTCTTT
>TRBV7-9|TRBD1|few|TRBJ1-2
CASSLVGQGYYGYTF
TGTGCCAGCAGCTTAGTGGGACAGGGCTACTATGGCTACACCTTC
>TRBV13|TRBD1|.|TRBJ1-2
CASSQRDRGLFYGYTF
TGTGCCAGCAGCCAAAGGGACAGGGGGCTTTTCTATGGCTACACCTTC
>TRBV7-8|TRBD2|many|TRBJ2-5
CASSRSGEIQETQYF
TGTGCCAGCAGCCGTAGCGGGGAGATTCAAGAGACCCAGTACTTC
>TRBV7-6|TRBD2|.|TRBJ2-5
CASSLVAGGGETQYF
TGTGCCAGCAGCTTAGTAGCGGGGGGGGGAGAGACCCAGTACTTC
>TRBV10-3|TRBD2|few|TRBJ2-3
CAISEPLPSGGAPDTQYF
TGTGCCATCAGTGAGCCTCTTCCTAGCGGGGGGGCGCCAGATACGCAGTATTTT
>TRBV27|.|.|TRBJ1-5
CASSLGGGYSNQPQHF
TGTGCCAGCAGTTTAGGGGGGGGCTATAGCAATCAGCCCCAGCATTTT
>TRBV20-1|.|many|TRBJ1-1
CSALARILNTEAFF
TGCAGTGCTCTAGCCCGGATTTTGAACACTGAAGCTTTCTTT
>TRBV10-3|TRBD2|.|TRBJ2-1
CAIRPGLAGIGDEQFF
TGTGCCATCAGACCGGGACTAGCGGGGATAGGTGATGAGCAGTTCTTC
>TRBV4-2|TRBD2|.|TRBJ2-3
CASSQDRGDAWNPQYF
TGTGCCAGCAGCCAAGACCGGGGGGACGCTTGGAATCCGCAGTATTTT
>TRBV13|TRBD1|many|TRBJ1-1
CASSPSLGGWNTEAFF
TGTGCCAGCAGCCCCAGTTTAGGGGGCTGGAACACTGAAGCTTTCTTT
>TRBV20-1|TRBD1|few|TRBJ1-2
CSASYLRDSPSALYYGYTF
TGCAGTGCTAGTTACCTCCGGGACAGTCCATCCGCCCTCTACTATGGCTACACCTTC
>TRBV7-8|.|many|TRBJ1-1
CASQGNRENTEAFF
TGTGCCAGCCAAGGTAACAGGGAGAACACTGAAGCTTTCTTT
>TRBV7-2|TRBD1|many|TRBJ2-1
CASSARDRGDNEQFF
TGTGCCAGCAGCGCACGGGACAGGGGTGACAATGAGCAGTTCTTC
>TRBV27|TRBD2|few|TRBJ2-3
CASSPGLEVPDTQYF
TGTGCCAGCAGTCCGGGACTAGAGGTCCCAGATACGCAGTATTTT